This entry is about one T cell receptor (beta chain). Its antigen is not identified. V trimming: 5 bases; J trimming: 1 base; junction bases outside the gene matches: 7. The CDR3 totals 15 residues. Germline CDR1 and CDR2: SGHRS and YFSETQ. Sequenced by immunoSEQ multiplex PCR; TCRdb stores in-frame clones only, minus some. The sample carries 950,000 to 1,100,000 clones, about 75% recorded once. This entry comes from a study of shared clonotypes between healthy human individuals. Study observations and caveats: Around 5% of naive CD4 clonotypes were common to several donors.

The chain uses TRBV5-1 and TRBJ2-7; 9 bases match TRBD2. Input material: memory CD4+ T cells sorted from blood. Subset reported: CD45RA-negative fraction. The TCR was taken from a man between 18 and 35 years old in good health. CDR3 DNA: TGCGCCAGCAGTGGGCGGACTAGCGCGTCCTACGAGCAGTACTTC. This codes for CASSGRTSASYEQYF.